What follows is one TCR beta chain and its context. Antigen: not known. One entry per CDR3 protein results from TCRdb running MiXCR on the reads. Here the sample spans under 450,000 distinct CDR3 sequences, about 35% being singletons. The entry originates in a study of T cell repertoires in cytomegalovirus infection. Germline assignment: CDR1 LNHDA and CDR2 SQIVND (reference sequence). The V end was cut by 3 bases, the J end by 3 bases, with 11 bases between. This CDR3 spans 14 amino acids. The starting material was cultured PBMCs, obtained from culture after CMV antigen stimulation. This receptor was identified in a human donor in good health (CMV status not recorded). Some clones in this sample may be carry-over from other donors' samples. The rearrangement joins TRBV19 to TRBJ1-2; D might be TRBD1 (5 bases). CDR3 protein: CASSILEGHYGYTF. In DNA, the CDR3 is TGTGCCAGTAGTATTCTGGAGGGGCACTATGGCTACACCTTC. The whole variable domain, filled in from reference TRBV19 and TRBJ1-2, reads DGGITQSPKYLFRKEGQNVTLSCEQNLNHDAMYWYRQDPGQGLRLIYYSQIVNDFQKGDIAEGYSVSREKKESFPLTVTSAQKNPTAFYLCASSILEGHYGYTFGSGTRLTVV.